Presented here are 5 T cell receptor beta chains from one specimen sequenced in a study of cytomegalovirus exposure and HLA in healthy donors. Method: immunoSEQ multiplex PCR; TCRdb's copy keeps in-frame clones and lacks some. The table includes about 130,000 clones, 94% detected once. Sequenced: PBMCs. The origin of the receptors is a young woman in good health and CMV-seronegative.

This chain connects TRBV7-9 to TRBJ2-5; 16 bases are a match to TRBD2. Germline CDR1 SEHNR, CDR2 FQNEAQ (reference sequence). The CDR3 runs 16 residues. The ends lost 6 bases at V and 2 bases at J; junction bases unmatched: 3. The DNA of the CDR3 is TGTGCCAGCAGGGGACTAGCGGGGGGGTTACAAGAGACCCAGTACTTC. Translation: CASRGLAGGLQETQYF.

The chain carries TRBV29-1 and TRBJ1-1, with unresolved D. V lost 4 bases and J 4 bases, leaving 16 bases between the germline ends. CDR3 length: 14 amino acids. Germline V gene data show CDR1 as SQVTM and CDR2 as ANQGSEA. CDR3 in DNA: TGCAGCGTTGGATACCGCGGGAGGAGCACTGAAGCTTTCTTT. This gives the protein CSVGYRGRSTEAFF.

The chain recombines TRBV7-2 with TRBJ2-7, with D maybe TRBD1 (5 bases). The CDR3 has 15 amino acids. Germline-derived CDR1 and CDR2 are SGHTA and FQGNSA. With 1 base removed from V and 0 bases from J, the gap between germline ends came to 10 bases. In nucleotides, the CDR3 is TGTGCCAGCAGCTTAGGGGGCCGAATCTCCTACGAGCAGTACTTC. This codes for CASSLGGRISYEQYF. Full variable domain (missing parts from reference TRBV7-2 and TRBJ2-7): GAGVSQSPSNKVTEKGKDVELRCDPISGHTALYWYRQSLGQGLEFLIYFQGNSAPDKSGLPSDRFSAERTGGSVSTLTIQRTQQEDSAVYLCASSLGGRISYEQYFGPGTRLTVT.

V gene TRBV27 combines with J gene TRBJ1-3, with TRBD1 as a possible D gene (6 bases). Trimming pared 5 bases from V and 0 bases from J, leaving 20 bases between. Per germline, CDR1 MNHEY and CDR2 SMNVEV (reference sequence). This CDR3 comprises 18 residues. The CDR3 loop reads CASSQTLLRGPSGNTIYF. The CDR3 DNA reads TGTGCCAGCAGTCAGACCCTACTCAGGGGTCCCTCTGGAAACACCATATATTTT.

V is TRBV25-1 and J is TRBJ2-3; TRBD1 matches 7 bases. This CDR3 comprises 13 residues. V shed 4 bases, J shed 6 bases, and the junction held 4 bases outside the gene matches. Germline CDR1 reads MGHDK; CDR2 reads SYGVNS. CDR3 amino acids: CASSGQGPDTQYF. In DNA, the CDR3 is TGTGCCAGCAGTGGACAGGGCCCCGATACGCAGTATTTT.